The source of this T cell receptor (beta chain) is a study of T-cell reconstitution after alpha-beta-depleted transplantation in children (dated by TCRdb to between 2015 and 2016). Looking at the study overall: T-cell immune reconstitution after TCRalphabeta/CD19-depleted allogeneic hematopoietic cell transplantation in children was quantitatively tracked in the study by means of TCR repertoire profiling. Study-wide conclusions, independent of this receptor: In some patients, the high TCRbeta diversity seen at day 60 was put down to recipient T cells and intrathymic progenitors that had survived conditioning. The apparently early alphabetaT-cell count recovery about two months after transplant was reportedly dependent on only several hundred rapidly expanded clones derived from non-depleted graft cells. The frequencies of hyperexpanded clones fell over the following months, and after one year, T-cell counts and TCRbeta diversity were mostly attributed to newly produced T cells.

As for this clonotype: What antigen it recognizes has not been identified. A junction end diverges from the germline sequence, so it may reflect a read error.

The treatment or condition label on this specimen signifies: allogeneic hematopoietic cell transplantation with graft depleted of TCRalphabeta T cells and CD19 B cells. The transplant recipients were children given TCRalphabeta/CD19-depleted allogeneic hematopoietic cell grafts. From the germline V gene, CDR1 is KGHSH and CDR2 is LQKENI. The CDR3 numbers 13 residues from cysteine through phenylalanine. Only the CDR3 region is kept as DNA, spanning 39 bases read in frame from base 1. Receptors were amplified or captured by PCR. The sample was run on an Illumina HiSeq 2500. Molecular barcoding was employed in the preparation of TCR libraries, with unique molecular identifiers being used to normalize TCRbeta repertoire quantification. The raw public data were reprocessed by TCRdb itself: fastp quality trimming at Q25, MiXCR clonotype calling, in-frame beta chains only. Identical CDR3 protein sequences are pooled into one entry, listed with their most common genes and DNA. This sample lists roughly 790,000 distinct CDR3 sequences; roughly 15% were detected once. The ten largest clones capture approximately 5% of the sample.

This specimen consisted of PBMCs, mostly from graft donor cells, obtained 360 days after TCRalphabeta/CD19-depleted stem cell transplant. This TCR was sampled from a male patient under 18 who had a stem cell transplant for acute lymphoblastic leukemia, so the T cells may come from the graft donor. Recombination linked TRBV18 to TRBJ1-1; TRBD1 is possibly the D segment (5 matching bases). The DNA sequence is TGTGCCAACTCACCAGTTCGACAGACTGAAGCTTTCTTT. It specifies CANSPVRQTEAFF.